This TCR beta chain was obtained from a study of identical twins. TCRdb called the 5' RACE reads again in MiXCR, with one record for every CDR3 protein. The sample carries roughly 350,000 distinct CDR3 sequences, roughly 9% recorded once. CDR1 SGHRS and CDR2 YFSETQ come from the germline V gene. The CDR3 is 16 residues long. Deletions cut 0 bases from V and 1 base from J, with 14 bases between. Healthy Caucasians alone served as donors. The chain joins TRBV5-1 to TRBJ2-7; D perhaps matches TRBD2 (6 bases). The sequence was obtained from a woman in her fifties or sixties in good health. Input material: naive T cells sorted from blood. CDR3 in DNA: TGCGCCAGCAGCTTGGCTTCCGGGACTGGGTCCTACGAGCAGTACTTC. It encodes CASSLASGTGSYEQYF.